The 26 T cell receptor beta chains below were found in one sample sequenced in a study of T cells in Graves' hyperthyroidism and ophthalmopathy. RNA transcripts provided the source from which TCR beta CDR3 regions were amplified. An initial round of RT-PCR targeting the TCR CDR3 relied on the HTBI primer set. Via MiXCR, TCRdb re-called the multiplex PCR reads, giving one row per CDR3 protein. In the table there are some 500,000 distinct CDR3 sequences, 15% to 20% of which are singletons. Material for sequencing was blood. The source is a woman between 25 and 40 years old with Graves' ophthalmopathy.

In its sample, this clonotype was seen many times. CDR3 amino acids: CASSQRGRNEQFF. CDR3 DNA sequence: TGCGCCAGCAGCCAAAGGGGTCGCAATGAGCAGTTCTTC. This sequence joins TRBV4-3 and TRBJ2-1; D perhaps matches TRBD1 (5 bases). Trimming pared 2 bases from V and 6 bases from J, leaving 8 bases between. The CDR3 is 13 amino acids. Germline values: CDR1 LGHNA, CDR2 YSLEER.

This clonotype was observed at least ten times. The CDR3 bases are TGTGCCAGCAGCCCAAGAGAGGCTTGGCCTAATGAGCAGTTCTTC. This codes for CASSPREAWPNEQFF. This chain joins TRBV3-1 and TRBJ2-1; D remains ambiguous. This CDR3 region has 15 residues. Trimming stripped 4 bases from V and 7 bases from J, with 17 bases between. The V gene's germline CDR1 is LGHDT and CDR2 YNNKEL (reference sequence).

This clonotype showed up many times. The CDR3, as DNA: TGCAGTGCCCAGAGGGGGGTGAACACTGAAGCTTTCTTT. The encoded protein is CSAQRGVNTEAFF. This chain joins TRBV20-1 and TRBJ1-1; perhaps TRBD1 as D (6 bases). The CDR3 spans 13 residues. V was trimmed by 6 bases and J by 0 bases, leaving 11 bases between them. CDR1 DFQATT and CDR2 SNEGSKA come from the germline V gene (reference sequence).

This clonotype was counted ten times or more. This sequence joins TRBV7-2 and TRBJ2-3, with a tentative D call TRBD1 (5 bases). Deletions cut 2 bases from V and 2 bases from J, with 8 bases between. CDR1 and CDR2 (germline): SGHTA, FQGNSA. The CDR3 totals 14 residues. The CDR3 bases are TGTGCCAGCAGCTTACTAGGGGACACAGATACGCAGTATTTT. This encodes CASSLLGDTDTQYF.

This clonotype was counted many times. The J gene is TRBJ2-3, the V gene TRBV28; possibly TRBD2 for D (5 bases). CDR1 MDHEN and CDR2 SYDVKM come from the germline V gene. V lost 7 bases to trimming and J lost 1 base, with 18 bases between them. The CDR3 covers 16 residues. The chain's CDR3 is CASTPFTGRGTDTQYF. The CDR3 DNA reads as TGTGCCAGCACCCCTTTCACGGGGAGAGGCACAGATACGCAGTATTTT.

This clonotype has ten or more counts. The chain is built from TRBV20-1 and TRBJ1-1; TRBD1 agrees at 9 bases. From germline, CDR1 is DFQATT and CDR2 SNEGSKA (reference sequence). CDR3 length: 12 amino acids. Germline trimming cut 7 bases from V and 4 bases from J; bases unmatched to any gene: 4. The CDR3, as DNA: TGCAGTGTAACGACAGGGGGCACTGAAGCTTTCTTT. It translates to CSVTTGGTEAFF.

V and J are TRBV6-2 or TRBV6-3 and TRBJ2-1, with 8 bases lining up with TRBD2. The germline CDR1 and CDR2 sequences are MNHEY and SVGEGT. This CDR3 is 15 amino acids long. V was pared by 6 bases and J by 4 bases, with 8 bases of the junction left unmatched. The CDR3 DNA reads TGTGCCAGCAGCGACTTAGCGGGACCGTACAATGAGCAGTTCTTC. This codes for CASSDLAGPYNEQFF.

This rearrangement joins TRBV3-2 to TRBJ2-5; the table assigns TRBD2, which was not confirmed against the DNA. TRBV3-2 is flagged as a pseudogene. The CDR3 covers 14 residues. The CDR3 sequence: CASSPTRAGETQYF. The CDR3 DNA follows: TGTGCCAGCAGCCCTACCAGGGCCGGAGAGACCCAGTACTTC.

This clonotype has only a few counts. V gene TRBV30 combines with J gene TRBJ2-1; TRBD2 might be the D (6 bases). The CDR3 totals 15 residues. Germline V CDR1 and CDR2: GTSNPN, SVGIG (reference sequence). V gave up 2 bases and J gave up 0 bases, with 11 bases separating them. For the CDR3, the DNA is TGTGCCTGGAGTCCCCTAGCGAGCTCCTACAATGAGCAGTTCTTC. Encoded protein: CAWSPLASSYNEQFF.

This clonotype was observed a handful of times. The chain combines TRBV7-9 with TRBJ1-5; no firm D call. Germline V gene sequence: CDR1 SEHNR, CDR2 FQNEAQ (reference sequence). The V gene lost 3 bases and the J gene lost 4 bases, with 10 bases spanning the gap. The CDR3 contains 14 residues. CDR3 protein: CASSFGQTNQPQHF. DNA of the CDR3: TGTGCCAGCAGCTTTGGGCAGACAAATCAGCCCCAGCATTTT. The entire variable domain, with the rest obtained from reference TRBV7-9 and TRBJ1-5, is as follows: DTGVSQNPRHKITKRGQNVTFRCDPISEHNRLYWYRQTLGQGPEFLTYFQNEAQLEKSRLLSDRFSAERPKGSFSTLEIQRTEQGDSAMYLCASSFGQTNQPQHFGDGTRLSIL.

The chain uses TRBV25-1 and TRBJ1-2; D call uncertain. Germline V gene lookup returns CDR1 MGHDK and CDR2 SYGVNS. The CDR3 covers 13 residues. Trimming took 2 bases from V and 5 from J, leaving 9 bases between them. CDR3 DNA sequence: TGTGCCAGCAGTGAAACAAGCTATTATGGCTACACCTTC. Its translation is CASSETSYYGYTF.

The chain couples TRBV7-2 to TRBJ1-1; 7 bases agree with TRBD1. J gave up 2 bases and V 6 bases, and 9 bases lay outside the gene matches. CDR3 size: 15 residues. Germline CDR1 and CDR2: SGHTA and FQGNSA. CDR3 nucleotides: TGTGCCAGCAGGATAAACAGGGACAGTAACACTGAAGCTTTCTTT. Translating gives CASRINRDSNTEAFF.

There are many counts of this clonotype. The CDR3 is CASSLKVAGWYEQYF. The CDR3 DNA follows: TGTGCCAGCAGCTTAAAAGTGGCAGGGTGGTACGAGCAGTACTTC. The chain has TRBV7-2 and TRBJ2-7, with TRBD1 as a possible D gene (5 bases). The V and J ends lost 2 bases and 4 bases respectively, with 15 bases between them. CDR1 is SGHTA and CDR2 is FQGNSA in the germline V gene. CDR3 size: 15 residues.

The chain couples TRBV28 to TRBJ2-7; 7 nucleotides align to TRBD1. The CDR3 spans 14 residues. V trimming: 6 bases; J trimming: 3 bases; junction bases outside the gene matches: 8. Germline CDR1 reads MDHEN; CDR2 reads SYDVKM. CDR3 nucleotides: TGTGCCAGCAGACAGACGGGACAGATCTACGAGCAGTACTTC. It yields the protein CASRQTGQIYEQYF. The entire variable domain, with the rest obtained from reference TRBV28 and TRBJ2-7, is as follows: DVKVTQSSRYLVKRTGEKVFLECVQDMDHENMFWYRQDPGLGLRLIYFSYDVKMKEKGDIPEGYSVSREKKERFSLILESASTNQTSMYLCASRQTGQIYEQYFGPGTRLTVT.

The rearrangement uses TRBV10-3 and TRBJ1-1; D possibly corresponds to TRBD1 (6 bases). This CDR3 is built from 15 residues. Germline V gene lookup returns CDR1 ENHRY and CDR2 SYGVKD. V was shortened by 2 bases and J by 5 bases, with 15 bases between the two germline ends. DNA for the CDR3: TGTGCCATCAGTGAGAAGGACAGTCCAGGTACTGAAGCTTTCTTT. Its translation is CAISEKDSPGTEAFF.

With regard to this clonotype: With a much larger clone just one base away, this may be a read error. The chain joins TRBV9 to TRBJ2-7; the match to TRBD1 covers 9 bases. Germline V gives CDR1 SGDLS, CDR2 YYNGEE. This CDR3 is 15 amino acids long. The CDR3 nucleotides read TGTGCCAGCAGCGTAGCGGGACAGGGCTCCTACGAGCATTACTTC. This encodes CASSVAGQGSYEHYF.

This chain joins TRBV9 and TRBJ1-4, with unresolved D. This CDR3 is built from 15 residues. Trimming left V 1 base short and J 4 bases short, with 11 bases between. From germline, CDR1 is SGDLS and CDR2 YYNGEE. CDR3 region: CASSVYGVDNEKLFF. In DNA, the CDR3 is TGTGCCAGCAGCGTATACGGAGTCGATAATGAAAAACTGTTTTTT.

The chain employs TRBV15 and TRBJ2-5; D not resolved. The V end was cut by 1 base, the J end by 11 bases, with 14 bases between. The germline CDR1 and CDR2 sequences are LNHNV and YYDKDF (reference sequence). There are 13 residues in the CDR3. This CDR3 reads CATSRGGQREQYF. The CDR3 DNA sequence: TGTGCCACCAGCAGAGGAGGCCAGAGAGAGCAGTACTTC. The variable domain in full, with the rest retrieved from reference TRBV15 and TRBJ2-5, is DAMVIQNPRYQVTQFGKPVTLSCSQTLNHNVMYWYQQKSSQAPKLLFHYYDKDFNNEADTPDNFQSRRPNTSFCFLDIRSPGLGDTAMYLCATSRGGQREQYFGPGTRLLVL.

V is TRBV24-1 and J is TRBJ1-2; tentatively, D is TRBD1 (5 bases). CDR3 length equals 16 residues. Trimming left V 4 bases short and J 13 bases short, with 27 bases between. Germline values: CDR1 KGHDR, CDR2 SFDVKD. The CDR3 is CATSDRYGTTTVPLTF. For the CDR3, the DNA is TGTGCCACCAGTGACCGATACGGGACGACAACAGTCCCCCTCACCTTC.

This chain connects TRBV7-2 to TRBJ1-2, with TRBD1 matching over 9 bases. The CDR3 runs 14 residues. The V segment lost 0 bases and the J segment 7 bases; nucleotides outside the gene matches: 3. CDR1 and CDR2 from the germline V gene are SGHTA and FQGNSA. The CDR3 region is CASSLAGQGRGYTF. CDR3 DNA sequence: TGTGCCAGCAGCTTAGCGGGACAGGGACGTGGCTACACCTTC. Together with reference TRBV7-2 and TRBJ1-2, the CDR3 gives the full variable domain: GAGVSQSPSNKVTEKGKDVELRCDPISGHTALYWYRQSLGQGLEFLIYFQGNSAPDKSGLPSDRFSAERTGGSVSTLTIQRTQQEDSAVYLCASSLAGQGRGYTFGSGTRLTVV.

This clonotype has a handful of counts. The V gene is TRBV7-9, the J gene TRBJ2-7; no clear D gene. The CDR3 is 12 residues long. The germline CDR1 and CDR2 sequences are SEHNR and FQNEAQ (reference sequence). Trimming stripped 4 bases from V and 6 bases from J, with 10 bases between. The CDR3 sequence is CASSYVAPEQYF. The CDR3 region has the DNA TGTGCCAGCAGCTACGTAGCACCCGAGCAGTACTTC.

This clonotype was counted at least ten times. DNA for the CDR3: TGTGCCAGCAGCCACAGACAGGTTAAACGCTACGAGCAGTACTTC. Protein product: CASSHRQVKRYEQYF. The rearrangement links TRBV3-1 to TRBJ2-7; weak D call: TRBD1 (6 bases). CDR3 length equals 15 residues. Trimming took off 3 bases at V and 3 bases at J, with 15 bases between the two ends. The germline V gene encodes CDR1 LGHDT and CDR2 YNNKEL (reference sequence).

This clonotype was observed many times. V usage is TRBV30 and J usage is TRBJ1-5; the D is unclear. The CDR3 loop spans 17 amino acids. Trimming cost V 0 bases and J 4 bases, with 19 bases left between them. Per germline, CDR1 GTSNPN and CDR2 SVGIG (reference sequence). CDR3 nucleotide sequence: TGTGCCTGGAGTGTTGTCCCGGCGGGGTTTAGGAATCAGCCCCAGCATTTT. It is translated as CAWSVVPAGFRNQPQHF.

This clonotype was observed a few times. This rearrangement joins TRBV28 to TRBJ2-7; TRBD2 is a possible D gene (6 bases). Germline V lookup: CDR1 MDHEN, CDR2 SYDVKM. The V end was cut by 9 bases, the J end by 5 bases, with 11 bases between. The CDR3 totals 11 residues. CDR3 nucleotides: TGTGCCAGTGGGACTCCGGACGAGCAGTACTTC. Residues: CASGTPDEQYF.

The genes are TRBV9 and TRBJ1-1; 10 positions agree with TRBD1. V was pared by 3 bases and J by 7 bases, with 6 bases of the junction left unmatched. The CDR3 contains 14 residues. Germline V gives CDR1 SGDLS, CDR2 YYNGEE. The CDR3 loop is CASSARQGAGEAFF. CDR3 coding DNA: TGTGCCAGCAGCGCTCGACAGGGGGCGGGTGAAGCTTTCTTT.

This clonotype came up a few times. This chain joins TRBV15 and TRBJ1-4, with unresolved D. Germline CDR1 LNHNV, CDR2 YYDKDF (reference sequence). The CDR3 is 13 amino acids. Trimming pared 0 bases from V and 4 bases from J, leaving 3 bases between. CDR3 in amino acids: CATSREFNEKLFF. As DNA, the CDR3 is TGTGCCACCAGCAGAGAATTTAATGAAAAACTGTTTTTT.